Listed below are T cell receptor beta chains from one sample, sequenced in a study of blood T cell repertoires in COVID-19. Repertoires were generated with immunoSEQ multiplex PCR, while TCRdb's copy carries only in-frame clones and drops some. Among 100,000 to 130,000 clones listed, about 90% were seen once. Sequencing used peripheral blood. The receptors come from a woman in her thirties with acute or convalescent COVID-19. CDR3s include the opening cysteine and the closing phenylalanine or tryptophan.

v_call	cdr3_aa
TRBV6-5	CASSPDRNYGYTF
TRBV29-1	CSVRDRGRFYEQYF
TRBV4-3	CASSREVGRNTGELFF
TRBV28	CASIKTPGTAYEQYF
TRBV28	CAYRGGSYGYTF
TRBV27	CASSLRGPSSYEQYF
TRBV7-9	CASSLVGRGGGTQYF
TRBV11-3	CASSRGTGVINYGYTF
TRBV4-1	CASSQVSQGYSYEQYF
TRBV19	CATQDRVISPLHF
TRBV19	CASRGTKPGLAGSSYNEQFF
TRBV7-8	CASSPDNGGNQPQHF
TRBV2	CASSTGTVRVTEAFF
TRBV11-2	CASSLPPREDTGELFF
TRBV5-1	CASSLAGTDTQYF
TRBV28	CASSTPGSRDYHLGTQYF
TRBV6-5	CASSYSGGSTDTQYF
TRBV19	CASSIRGEDQPQHF
TRBV13	CASSLGLTGEADTQYF
TRBV15	CATSNQGQGMETQYF
TRBV28	CASSLSVGTGTDTQYF
TRBV29-1	CSVLGLRETGELFF
TRBV7-9	CASSTRRLAAEGLELF
TRBV3-1/TRBV3-2	CASSPGLAGGNNEQFF
TRBV9	CASSVGPLGDYGYTF
TRBV6-2/TRBV6-3	CASSFRTESYEQYF
TRBV28	CASSLGGASNQPQHF
TRBV7-2	CASSLGGSGRTTGELFF
TRBV6-5	CASRWTSAQDTQYF
TRBV6-6	CASSRQGLDEKLFF
TRBV4-2	CASSQDGGIYEQYF
TRBV6-5	CASSYLNSYEQYF
TRBV19	CASSAQTGNYGYTF
TRBV4-3	CASSQDLPGGQETQYF
TRBV9	CASSHAGGVGEKLFF
TRBV5-3	CARSFLSGRFYYEQYF
TRBV28	CASRSRGLQPQHF
TRBV15	CATSRDRRSFNSPLHF
TRBV19	CASSMGVENEQFF
TRBV7-6	CASSIWTHGVETQYF
TRBV4-3	CASSRASGYEQYF
TRBV30	CAWSALDFELLPSNSPLHF
TRBV5-4	CASSSQTGPSGYGYTF
TRBV20-1	CSASTRRRNQPQHF
TRBV4-1	CASSPPWGRYPAFF
TRBV24-1	CATSDGLAGGPNEQFF
TRBV25-1	CASSEEGLTYEQYF
TRBV19	CASSIGVGRTDTQYF
TRBV4-2	CASSQGTEFTEAFF
TRBV5-1	CASSFTGAGANVLTF
TRBV14	CASSQIGGQSHNEQFF
TRBV12-3/TRBV12-4	CASSPGFRTEAFF
TRBV7-2	CASSLTLSRGNQPQHF
TRBV7-3	CASSLGTGIQNIQYF
TRBV9	CASSANSVSYGYTF
TRBV6-5	CASSPTGNTIYF
TRBV12-3/TRBV12-4	CASSFSGGNTIYF
TRBV4-2	CASSPSTIGTGDNGYTF
TRBV6-4	CASSEMGGSEQYF
TRBV5-1	CASSYYGQGRETQYF